Reported below is one T cell receptor beta chain. Its target is not known. These data belong to a study of CD8+ T cells in alopecia areata. Study as a whole: Treated patients received severity scores based on the percentage of scalp area affected. Whole-study findings and limits: On tofacitinib, scalp clonality and expanded CD8+ clones among top 100 fell significantly.

Indicated treatment: oral pan-JAK inhibitor, 5-10 mg twice daily. This CDR3 spans 17 amino acids. CDR1 is LGHNT, CDR2 FRNRAP, per germline. The V end lost 4 bases, the J end lost 6 bases, and 22 bases lay between the germline ends. RNA extraction and reverse transcription yielded cDNA as sequencing template. TCRdb's copy holds only in-frame clones and misses some; the assay was immunoSEQ multiplex PCR. The table includes some 44,000 clones, 80% to 95% detected once. The sample was CD8+ T cells sorted from blood, taken at week 24, from a patient treated with tofacitinib. This TCR derives from a human donor with alopecia areata. The V and J genes are TRBV12-5 and TRBJ2-1; possible D gene TRBD1, 6 bases. The CDR3 coding sequence is TGTGCTAGTGGTTATTCCCCAGGGGCAGAACGGTTCAATGAGCAGTTCTTC. Amino acids: CASGYSPGAERFNEQFF. The variable domain in full, with the rest retrieved from reference TRBV12-5 and TRBJ2-1, is DARVTQTPRHKVTEMGQEVTMRCQPILGHNTVFWYRQTMMQGLELLAYFRNRAPLDDSGMPKDRFSAEMPDATLATLKIQPSEPRDSAVYFCASGYSPGAERFNEQFFGPGTRLTVL.